This entry features one TCR beta chain sequence. MiXCR was run by TCRdb on the RACE reads, yielding one entry per CDR3 protein. The profile shows around 300,000 distinct CDR3 sequences, around 7.7% of them singletons. The time point denotes: pre-sensitization, week 0. The treatment: therapeutic diphenylcyclopropenone sensitization with weekly scalp DPC. The authors extracted total RNA from unfractionated whole blood. The data stem from a study of human T cells and chemical hapten exposure. V dropped 2 bases and J dropped 10 bases, with 3 bases sitting between them. The CDR3 contains 11 residues. From germline, CDR1 is MDHEN and CDR2 SYDVKM.

The receptor was isolated from a young man with alopecia areata. Some clones in this sample may be carry-over from other donors' samples. The sample here was whole blood, taken in connection with sensitization to the hapten diphenylcyclopropenone (DPC). The V call is TRBV28, the J call TRBJ1-6; unclear D gene. Here the CDR3 reads CASSLTSPLHF. CDR3 coding DNA: TGTGCCAGCAGTTTAACCTCACCCCTCCACTTT.